This TCR beta chain was profiled in a study of regulatory T cells in long-lasting Graves disease. The TCR beta library used iRepertoire HTBI primers with Arm-PCR amplification of CDR3. TCRdb recomputed calls from the multiplex PCR reads with MiXCR, one row per CDR3 protein. Of fewer than 600,000 distinct CDR3 sequences in the sample, roughly 23% are singletons; the top ten hold 13%. The CDR3 sequence is 16 residues long. Per germline, CDR1 SEHNR and CDR2 FQNEAQ (reference sequence). J lost 2 bases, V lost 2 bases, and 4 bases had no gene match. Time point here: persistent/refractory GD, antithyroid drugs over 5 years with positive TRAb. PBMC RNA was the source of the TCR library.

The receptor was isolated from a female donor with Graves disease. The source material was peripheral blood mononuclear cells (PBMCs), sampled when the disease was refractory, from a patient treated with antithyroid drugs. The chain couples TRBV7-9 to TRBJ2-5; 11 nucleotides match TRBD2. CDR3 loop: CASSLSLAGGQETQYF. CDR3 bases: TGTGCCAGCAGCTTAAGCCTAGCGGGGGGACAAGAGACCCAGTACTTC.